This T cell receptor beta chain was sequenced for a study of T-cell reconstitution after alpha-beta-depleted transplantation in children. Unique molecular identifiers were used in preparing the TCRbeta library. TCRdb used MiXCR to reprocess the PCR reads, holding one entry per CDR3 protein. The sample holds around 600,000 distinct CDR3 sequences, under 25% seen once. Whole-study findings and limits: Surviving recipient cells, namely T cells and thymic progenitors, were the source of high day-60 TCRbeta diversity in some patients. Reports say that about two months after transplant, the alpha-beta T cells came out of several hundred graft clones that had expanded. Diversity and T-cell counts at one year after transplant derived mostly from new T cells.

The CDR3 runs 16 residues. Trimming removed 7 bases at V and 8 bases at J, with 26 bases between. This clonotype was seen repeatedly, ten times or more. Its antigen remains unknown. The receptor comes from a boy in the first two years of life who had a stem cell transplant for acute myeloid leukemia, so the T cells may come from the graft donor. Sequences were derived from PBMCs, mostly from graft donor cells, sampled 360 days after TCRalphabeta/CD19-depleted stem cell transplant. J is TRBJ1-1 and V is TRBV12-3 or TRBV12-4; D is perhaps TRBD1 (5 bases). The CDR3 DNA sequence: TGTGCCAGCACCGTAGAGGACGTTTTGACAGACATAGAAGCTTTCTTT. This codes for CASTVEDVLTDIEAFF.